This TCR beta chain emerged from a study of blood T cell repertoires in COVID-19. Germline CDR1 and CDR2: MNHEY and SVGAGI. J gave up 3 bases and V 5 bases, and 6 bases lay outside the gene matches. CDR3 length: 14 amino acids. TCRdb's copy holds only in-frame clones and misses some; the assay was immunoSEQ multiplex PCR. The sample has fewer than 250,000 clones; 65% to 85% are singletons. Material for sequencing was peripheral blood. This receptor was identified in a man between 50 and 59 years old with active or convalescent COVID-19. The rearrangement links TRBV6-5 to TRBJ2-5, with TRBD1 matching 7 bases. This chain's CDR3 is CASSTHRGEETQYF. CDR3 DNA sequence: TGTGCCAGCAGTACCCACAGGGGAGAAGAGACCCAGTACTTC.